The rows below give T cell receptor beta chains drawn from one sample of a study of naive and memory T cell subsets. TCRdb re-analysed the UMI-ligation and nested PCR reads in MiXCR, keeping a single row per CDR3 protein. The table has some 100,000 distinct CDR3 sequences, about 7% seen once. The specimen was central memory CD4+ T cells from blood. These TCRs come from a human donor in good health. The CDR3 runs from the conserved cysteine through the conserved F or W. A D gene is named only where the DNA matches it firmly. Some rows mark clone size as missing; the rest say once, few, many or name a class of expanded clone.

J: TRBJ2-3
V: TRBV20-1
size: .
D: .
CDR3: CSANVPADTQYF
DNA: TGCAGTGCTAACGTCCCTGCCGATACGCAGTATTTT

J: TRBJ1-3
V: TRBV5-1
size: many
D: .
CDR3: CASSSVGGTSGNTIYF
DNA: TGCGCCAGCAGCTCGGTCGGGGGAACCTCTGGAAACACCATATATTTT

J: TRBJ2-7
V: TRBV7-6
size: few
D: .
CDR3: CASSSNRDQEQYF
DNA: TGTGCCAGCAGCTCCAACCGGGACCAAGAGCAGTACTTC

J: TRBJ2-5
V: TRBV7-2
size: few
D: .
CDR3: CASSLSPRTKPSETQYF
DNA: TGTGCCAGCAGCTTAAGCCCCCGGACCAAGCCTTCCGAGACCCAGTACTTC

J: TRBJ2-2
V: TRBV10-3
size: .
D: TRBD1
CDR3: CAIGTGTANTGELFF
DNA: TGTGCCATCGGAACCGGGACAGCGAACACCGGGGAGCTGTTTTTT

J: TRBJ1-1
V: TRBV7-2
size: .
D: TRBD1
CDR3: CASSLGGTGGIAFF
DNA: TGTGCCAGCAGCTTAGGGGGGACAGGGGGGATAGCTTTCTTT

J: TRBJ2-7
V: TRBV2
size: few
D: .
CDR3: CASSDSPSSYEQYF
DNA: TGTGCCAGCAGTGATTCCCCTAGCTCCTACGAGCAGTACTTC

J: TRBJ1-1
V: TRBV6-1
size: many
D: .
CDR3: CASSKQGEVNTEAFF
DNA: TGTGCCAGCAGTAAACAGGGAGAGGTGAACACTGAAGCTTTCTTT

J: TRBJ2-3
V: TRBV6-2/TRBV6-3
size: many
D: .
CDR3: CASAPGRGASDTQYF
DNA: TGTGCCAGCGCTCCCGGGCGCGGGGCAAGCGATACGCAGTATTTT

J: TRBJ2-5
V: TRBV7-7
size: many
D: .
CDR3: CASSLSGRETQYF
DNA: TGTGCTAGCAGCTTATCCGGGCGAGAGACCCAGTACTTC

J: TRBJ1-4
V: TRBV3-1
size: few
D: .
CDR3: CASSHRDISMATNEKLFF
DNA: TGTGCCAGCAGCCACAGGGACATAAGTATGGCAACTAATGAAAAACTGTTTTTT

J: TRBJ2-3
V: TRBV7-2
size: .
D: TRBD1
CDR3: CASSKDRGGDTQYF
DNA: TGTGCCAGCAGCAAGGACAGGGGGGGAGATACGCAGTATTTT

J: TRBJ2-7
V: TRBV20-1
size: many
D: .
CDR3: CSATPNKGSEQYF
DNA: TGCAGTGCTACACCGAACAAGGGCTCCGAGCAGTACTTC

J: TRBJ2-3
V: TRBV20-1
size: many
D: .
CDR3: CSASDTGFTDTQYF
DNA: TGCAGTGCTAGCGATACGGGGTTCACAGATACGCAGTATTTT

J: TRBJ2-7
V: TRBV21-1
size: few
D: .
CDR3: CASSKAVTGDYEQYF
DNA: TGTGCCAGCAGCAAAGCAGTGACAGGAGACTACGAGCAGTACTTC

J: TRBJ1-5
V: TRBV12-3/TRBV12-4
size: few
D: .
CDR3: CASSLWDSNQPQHF
DNA: TGTGCCAGCAGTTTATGGGATAGCAATCAGCCCCAGCATTTT

J: TRBJ1-4
V: TRBV6-6
size: few
D: .
CDR3: CASSFGSEKLFF
DNA: TGTGCCAGCAGTTTTGGCAGTGAAAAACTGTTTTTT

J: TRBJ2-3
V: TRBV15
size: many
D: .
CDR3: CATRKVARSTDTQYF
DNA: TGTGCCACCAGAAAGGTCGCTCGTAGCACAGATACGCAGTATTTT

J: TRBJ1-1
V: TRBV9
size: many
D: .
CDR3: CASSVVPDSSTEAFF
DNA: TGTGCCAGCAGCGTAGTTCCGGATAGCAGCACTGAAGCTTTCTTT

J: TRBJ2-7
V: TRBV20-1
size: .
D: .
CDR3: CSARKGNSYEQYF
DNA: TGCAGTGCGAGGAAGGGCAACTCCTACGAGCAGTACTTC

J: TRBJ2-3
V: TRBV18
size: few
D: TRBD2
CDR3: CASSPAGSRTDTQYF
DNA: TGTGCCAGTTCCCCAGCGGGGTCCCGCACAGATACGCAGTATTTT

J: TRBJ2-3
V: TRBV12-3/TRBV12-4
size: .
D: TRBD1
CDR3: CASSRQGREDTQYF
DNA: TGTGCCAGCAGCCGACAGGGAAGGGAAGATACGCAGTATTTT

J: TRBJ2-3
V: TRBV9
size: many
D: .
CDR3: CASSESWDPTRTDTQYF
DNA: TGTGCCAGCAGCGAATCCTGGGACCCTACACGCACAGATACGCAGTATTTT

J: TRBJ1-2
V: TRBV6-4
size: .
D: .
CDR3: CASIRTVNYGYTF
DNA: TGTGCCAGCATTAGGACAGTTAACTATGGCTACACCTTC

J: TRBJ1-4
V: TRBV4-3
size: many
D: .
CDR3: CASRKQGTNEKLFF
DNA: TGCGCCAGCAGAAAACAGGGAACTAATGAAAAACTGTTTTTT

J: TRBJ2-7
V: TRBV18
size: many
D: .
CDR3: CASSRGQGTYEQYF
DNA: TGTGCCAGCTCTCGGGGGCAGGGAACCTACGAGCAGTACTTC

J: TRBJ2-5
V: TRBV4-2
size: .
D: .
CDR3: CASSQASAGGAVETQYF
DNA: TGTGCCAGCAGCCAAGCCTCGGCCGGGGGCGCGGTGGAGACCCAGTACTTC

J: TRBJ2-1
V: TRBV7-6
size: many
D: .
CDR3: CASSPLEDEQFF
DNA: TGTGCCAGCAGCCCACTAGAAGATGAGCAGTTCTTC

J: TRBJ1-5
V: TRBV28
size: .
D: TRBD1
CDR3: CASSSTGSNQPQHF
DNA: TGTGCCAGCAGTTCGACAGGGTCCAATCAGCCCCAGCATTTT

J: TRBJ2-1
V: TRBV3-1
size: many
D: .
CDR3: CASSQGTRREQFF
DNA: TGTGCCAGCAGCCAAGGGACACGAAGGGAGCAGTTCTTC

J: TRBJ1-1
V: TRBV20-1
size: many
D: .
CDR3: CSAKTRAIEAFF
DNA: TGCAGTGCAAAGACCAGGGCCATAGAAGCTTTCTTT

J: TRBJ2-1
V: TRBV20-1
size: many
D: .
CDR3: CSARPVSYNEQFF
DNA: TGCAGTGCTAGACCGGTATCCTACAATGAGCAGTTCTTC

J: TRBJ1-5
V: TRBV23-1
size: .
D: .
CDR3: CASNQPQHF
DNA: TGCGCCAGCAATCAGCCCCAGCATTTT

J: TRBJ1-5
V: TRBV7-2
size: .
D: .
CDR3: CASSLALRDQPQHF
DNA: TGTGCCAGCAGCTTAGCCCTCCGGGATCAGCCCCAGCATTTT

J: TRBJ2-3
V: TRBV19
size: many
D: .
CDR3: CASRGAAPDTQYF
DNA: TGTGCCAGTAGGGGGGCTGCACCAGATACGCAGTATTTT

J: TRBJ1-5
V: TRBV19
size: few
D: .
CDR3: CASSITWTQPQHF
DNA: TGTGCCAGTAGTATTACTTGGACCCAGCCCCAGCATTTT

J: TRBJ1-2
V: TRBV10-2
size: many
D: .
CDR3: CASSESTAQGTYGYTF
DNA: TGCGCCAGCAGTGAGTCGACGGCACAGGGAACGTATGGCTACACCTTC

J: TRBJ2-1
V: TRBV14
size: many
D: .
CDR3: CASSQGVATGEQFF
DNA: TGTGCCAGCAGCCAAGGCGTAGCGACCGGTGAGCAGTTCTTC

J: TRBJ2-5
V: TRBV7-2
size: many
D: .
CDR3: CASSRSDRSQETQYF
DNA: TGTGCCAGCAGCCGATCCGACAGGAGCCAAGAGACCCAGTACTTC

J: TRBJ1-1
V: TRBV16
size: many
D: .
CDR3: CASSQGSREAFF
DNA: TGTGCCAGCAGCCAGGGAAGCCGTGAAGCTTTCTTT

J: TRBJ1-5
V: TRBV20-1
size: many
D: TRBD1
CDR3: CSARGQGAGQPQHF
DNA: TGCAGTGCTAGAGGACAGGGGGCCGGCCAGCCCCAGCATTTT